This T cell receptor beta chain was sequenced in a study of shared clonotypes between healthy human individuals (dated by TCRdb to 2020 to 2022). About the full investigation: The cohort comprised a couple of women and a few men aged 18 to 49 years. For each donor, CD4 naive and CD4 memory were each run on three plates, CD8 naive on two plates, and CD8 memory on one plate. To increase sequencing depth and limit assay-specific biases, TCR repertoire library preparation and sequencing were carried out by different laboratories using diverse techniques. Blood TCR repertoires of a handful of healthy adults were deeply sequenced to estimate repertoire size and the extent of clonotype sharing between individuals. Between about 0.85 and 9.5 billion PBMCs per donor were obtained by leukapheresis. Study-level results and caveats: Incomplete sequencing was indicated by rarefaction of sorted-subset datasets, despite the large sequencing depth. The genetic and exposure-history diversity represented was limited by the small number of donors. Compared with non-shared clonotypes, the clonotypes found in all four sorted-subset donors had higher generation probabilities. Pairwise subsampling indicated that sequencing depth was expected to affect the degree of clonotype sharing among donors. Sampling was restricted to blood, and TCR repertoires in tissue are likely to differ from TCR repertoires in blood. Sharing across several donors was observed for about 5% of naive CD4, 3% to 4% of naive CD8, around 2.5% of memory CD4, and around 0.4% of memory CD8 clonotypes. Naive subsets generally had larger estimated clonotype richness than memory subsets did.

TCR CDR3 regions were amplified from genomic DNA by multiplex PCR using the deep immunoSEQ assay. Genomic DNA extracted from each cell subset was distributed evenly over all wells of several immunoSEQ 96-well plates, and each plate served as one replicate. For sorted subsets, roughly 200 ng of genomic DNA, equivalent to around 31,000 T cell genomes, went into each replicate PCR. Purified libraries were quantified with a Qubit 3.0 fluorometer, sized on a Bioanalyzer 2100, and re-quantified with the KAPA Library Quantification kit. Every immunoSEQ 96-well plate was sequenced on a separate single-read 150-cycle Illumina NextSeq 550 flow cell. As for the authors' bioinformatics: The immunoSEQ output contained only junctional sequences without quality scores, so filtering could not match that applied to full-length reads. Sequences were annotated with PyIR, a Python wrapper for IgBLAST v1.9, and V/J genes and CDR3 were assigned using IMGT germline references. Reads were removed for weak V/J assignments (E-value above 1e-6), missing CDR3, stop codons, out-of-frame junctions, or ambiguous translated residues. V3J clonotypes were defined by identical inferred V gene, J gene, and CDR3 amino acid sequence. The percentage overlap between two repertoires was calculated by dividing the number of shared unique clonotypes by the size of the smaller repertoire. RTK rarefaction, the Chao1 estimator, and Recon v2.1 estimates of unobserved clonotypes were used to assess repertoire richness. Generation probabilities were computed with OLGA for all TCRbeta clonotypes obtained by the gDNA method from a handful of donors. In TCRdb, the immuneACCESS table is reduced to in-frame sequences with V and J assigned. These tables do not hold every clone; where another copy was compared, an unresolved V gene accounts for under half, and the others remain unexplained. The V and J calls and clone size are taken from that table; D and trimming were inferred from the DNA. The sample profile shows 1.4 million to 1.5 million clones; roughly 96% of them were found once. The top ten hold 0.95% to 1.5% of the sample.

The donors were healthy, HIV-negative adults who had no recently reported acute infections or vaccinations. Every donor was a Caucasian adult living in Nashville, Tennessee, USA. CD4+ T cells were enriched by magnetic negative selection; naive cells were then positively selected on CD45RA, and the negative fraction formed the memory subset. Blood was obtained by leukapheresis, after which PBMCs were separated by Ficoll-Histopaque density gradient centrifugation and cryopreserved in liquid nitrogen vapor phase. Analytical flow cytometry was used to check the purity and quantity of each magnetically sorted T cell population. Genomic DNA was isolated from each sorted fraction and quantified by UV absorbance on a Nanodrop 2000c. This clone appeared many times. Its cognate antigen has yet to be identified. The input lacks base qualities; no much larger clone sits a single base away. The CDR3 measures 14 amino acids from cysteine to phenylalanine. Of all the DNA, just the CDR3 is kept, 42 bases in frame from base 1. A distance of 6 bases separates the germline ends of V and J, which lose 0 bases and 0 bases respectively. As encoded in the germline V gene, CDR1 is SGHTS while CDR2 is YDEGEE.

Sequences were obtained from naive CD4+ T cells sorted from blood. The cell subset or site label, read with the paper, signifies: CD45RA+ positively selected. This receptor was taken from a man younger than 40 in good health. Rearrangement joined TRBV5-8 to TRBJ1-2; the D gene assignment is ambiguous. This receptor has the CDR3 CASSLEDPNYGYTF. The DNA is as follows: TGTGCCAGCAGCTTGGAGGACCCTAACTATGGCTACACCTTC.